What follows describes a single T cell receptor beta chain. This record belongs to a study of blood T cell repertoires in COVID-19. At the level of the study: Researchers got acute and convalescent COVID-19 samples from the United States, Italy and Spain.

Data came from immunoSEQ multiplex PCR; TCRdb stores just in-frame clones and leaves some out. The repertoire includes around 140,000 clones, roughly 88% of them detected once, and roughly 2.1% sits in the top ten. This CDR3 contains 15 residues. Between the trimmed V and J ends, which lost 4 bases and 0 bases, there was a span of 10 bases. Germline V gene data show CDR1 as LNHDA and CDR2 as SQIVND (reference sequence). The chain couples TRBV19 to TRBJ1-3; D perhaps matches TRBD1 (5 bases). The receptor was derived from a man in his 70s with active COVID-19. Sequenced material: peripheral blood. The CDR3 DNA reads as TGTGCCAGTAGTAGGGGCTTAACCTCTGGAAACACCATATATTTT. This translates into CASSRGLTSGNTIYF. The full variable domain, rest sourced from reference TRBV19 and TRBJ1-3, is DGGITQSPKYLFRKEGQNVTLSCEQNLNHDAMYWYRQDPGQGLRLIYYSQIVNDFQKGDIAEGYSVSREKKESFPLTVTSAQKNPTAFYLCASSRGLTSGNTIYFGEGSWLTVV.